This T cell receptor (beta chain) was observed in a study of graft-versus-host responses after intestinal transplantation. Study summary: Every one of the recipients received anti-thymocyte globulin induction and afterwards took tacrolimus and steroids for about 3 years. Study results and limitations: Early after transplant, HvG declines were associated with peak levels of circulating GvH clones. Among recipient marrow samples, GvH clones were found; some appeared first in ileum or blood.

Sequenced by immunoSEQ multiplex PCR; TCRdb stores in-frame clones only, minus some. The sample lists 62,000 or so clones, 90% seen once, with 1.5% to 2% in the top ten. Germline CDR1 is SGHNT and CDR2 is YENEEA. The CDR3 has 13 residues. V lost 1 base and J 10 bases, leaving 14 bases between the germline ends. Of note for this clone: What it recognizes is unknown.

The starting material was unstimulated CD8+ T cells sorted from spleen or lymph node cells, obtained before transplant. The chain employs TRBV11-3 and TRBJ2-7, with a weak D call TRBD2 (6 bases). The source of this sequence is a human donor who was the organ donor for an intestinal transplant. CDR3 nucleotides: TGTGCCAGCAGCTTAGGGCTCGGGGGACCTCAGTACTTC. Its translation: CASSLGLGGPQYF.